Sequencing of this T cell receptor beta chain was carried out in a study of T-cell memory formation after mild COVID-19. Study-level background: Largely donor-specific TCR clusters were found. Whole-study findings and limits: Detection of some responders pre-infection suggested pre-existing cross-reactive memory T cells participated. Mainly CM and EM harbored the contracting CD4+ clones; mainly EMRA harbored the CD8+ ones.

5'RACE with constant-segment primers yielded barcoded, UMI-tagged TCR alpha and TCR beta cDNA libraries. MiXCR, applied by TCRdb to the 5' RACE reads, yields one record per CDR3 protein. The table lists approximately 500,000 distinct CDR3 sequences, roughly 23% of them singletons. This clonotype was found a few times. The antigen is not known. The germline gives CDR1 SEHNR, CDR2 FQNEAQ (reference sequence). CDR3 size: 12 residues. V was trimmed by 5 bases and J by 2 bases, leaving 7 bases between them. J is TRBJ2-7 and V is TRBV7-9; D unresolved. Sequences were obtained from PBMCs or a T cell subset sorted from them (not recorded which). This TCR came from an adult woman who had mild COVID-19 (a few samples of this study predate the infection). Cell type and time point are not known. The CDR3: CASSSIAYEQYF. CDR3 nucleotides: TGTGCCAGCAGCAGCATTGCCTACGAGCAGTACTTC.